This T cell receptor (beta chain) derives from a study of cytomegalovirus exposure and HLA in healthy donors. On the study more broadly: HLA-typed donors were the source of about 85 million unique TCRs, which an early data release held.

Study results and limitations: Researchers reported from a later analysis that most CMV-associated TCR beta chains appeared HLA-restricted. There were approximately 150 TCR beta chains listed as cytomegalovirus-associated.

With respect to this clone: Antigen specificity is unknown.

The primer mix had 60 Vbeta and 13 Jbeta primers. The data were produced by immunoSEQ multiplex PCR, yet TCRdb's version contains in-frame clones alone and is incomplete. The sample lists around 200,000 clones, around 79% occurring once. The junction had 3 bases not matched to a gene; V was cut back by 6 bases and J by 2 bases. Per germline, CDR1 LNHDA and CDR2 SQIVND (reference sequence). The CDR3 is made up of 14 amino acids. The chain has TRBV19 and TRBJ2-7; 11 bases align to TRBD2. Sequencing was done on a sample of PBMCs. The source is a girl aged 2 to 9 in good health and CMV-seronegative. For the CDR3, the DNA is TGTGCCAGTAGCTCACTAGCGGGGGCCTACGAGCAGTACTTC. This sequence encodes CASSSLAGAYEQYF.